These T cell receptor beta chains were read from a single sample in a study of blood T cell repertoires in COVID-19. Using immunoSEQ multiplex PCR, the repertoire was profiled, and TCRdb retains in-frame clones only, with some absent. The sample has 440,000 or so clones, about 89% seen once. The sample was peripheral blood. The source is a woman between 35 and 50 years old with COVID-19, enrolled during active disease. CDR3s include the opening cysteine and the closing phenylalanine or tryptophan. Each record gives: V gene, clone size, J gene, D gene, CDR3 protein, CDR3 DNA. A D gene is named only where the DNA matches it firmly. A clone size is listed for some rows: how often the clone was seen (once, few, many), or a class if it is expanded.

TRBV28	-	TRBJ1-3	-	CASSLMQGRNTIYF	TGTGCCAGCAGTTTAATGCAGGGGCGGAACACCATATATTTT
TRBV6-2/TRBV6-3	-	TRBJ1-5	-	CASSSGQPQHF	TGTGCCAGCAGTTCCGGTCAGCCCCAGCATTTT
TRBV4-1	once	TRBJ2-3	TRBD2	CASSQDQASGDTQYF	TGCGCCAGCAGCCAAGATCAGGCTAGCGGGGATACGCAGTATTTT
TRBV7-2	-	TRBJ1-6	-	CASSPRGSLALHF	TGTGCCAGCAGCCCAAGGGGCTCGTTGGCCCTCCACTTT
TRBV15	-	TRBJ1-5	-	CATSRDRHSNQPQHF	TGTGCCACCAGCAGAGATCGACATAGCAATCAGCCCCAGCATTTT
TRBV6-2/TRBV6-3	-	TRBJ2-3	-	CASSYLADTQYF	TGTGCCAGCAGTTACTTAGCAGATACGCAGTATTTT
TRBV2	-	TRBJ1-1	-	CASSESWEDNNTEAFF	TGTGCCAGCAGCGAATCTTGGGAGGACAATAACACTGAAGCTTTCTTT
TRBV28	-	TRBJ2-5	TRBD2	CASSSGGRETQYF	TGTGCCAGCAGTTCGGGGGGGCGAGAGACCCAGTACTTC
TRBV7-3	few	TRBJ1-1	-	CASSVSRGGEAFF	TGTGCCAGCTCTGTGAGTCGAGGGGGTGAAGCTTTCTTT
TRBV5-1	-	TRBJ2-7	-	CASSLLGGSYEQYF	TGCGCCAGCAGCTTGTTGGGAGGATCCTACGAGCAGTACTTC
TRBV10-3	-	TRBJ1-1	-	CAIRGGHGGTEAFF	TGTGCCATCCGGGGAGGGCACGGGGGCACTGAAGCTTTCTTT
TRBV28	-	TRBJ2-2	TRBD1	CASIGLTGIRELFF	TGTGCCAGCATTGGGTTGACAGGGATCCGGGAGCTGTTTTTT
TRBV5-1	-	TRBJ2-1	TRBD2	CASSLGVAGVDEQFF	TGCGCCAGCAGCTTGGGGGTAGCGGGGGTTGATGAGCAGTTCTTC
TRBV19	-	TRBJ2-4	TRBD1	CASSPWTGQAKNIQYF	TGTGCCAGTAGTCCCTGGACAGGACAAGCCAAAAACATTCAGTACTTC
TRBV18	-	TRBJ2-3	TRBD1	CASSPISGQGVPGGTDTQYF	TGTGCCAGCTCACCCATCTCGGGACAGGGTGTCCCAGGGGGCACAGATACGCAGTATTTT
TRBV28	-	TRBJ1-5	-	CASSLMEGTPYSNQPQHF	TGTGCCAGCAGTTTAATGGAGGGGACGCCTTATAGCAATCAGCCCCAGCATTTT
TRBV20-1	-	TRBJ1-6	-	CSASQDRGSSYNSPLHF	TGCAGTGCTAGTCAGGACCGGGGGAGCTCCTATAATTCACCCCTCCACTTT
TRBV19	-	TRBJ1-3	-	CASTRTFRGNTIYF	TGTGCCAGCACTCGGACTTTTCGCGGAAACACCATATATTTT
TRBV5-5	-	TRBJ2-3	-	CASSLLGGADTQYF	TGTGCCAGCAGCTTGTTAGGGGGGGCAGATACGCAGTATTTT
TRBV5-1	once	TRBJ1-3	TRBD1	CASSLNRGSGNTIYF	TGCGCCAGCAGCTTGAACAGGGGCTCTGGAAACACCATATATTTT
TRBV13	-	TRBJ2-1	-	CASSSGGKGGLGYNEQFF	TGTGCCAGCAGCTCCGGTGGGAAGGGAGGCCTTGGGTACAATGAGCAGTTCTTC
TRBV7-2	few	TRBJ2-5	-	CASSLFPRGRTGETQYF	TGTGCCAGCAGCTTATTTCCCCGGGGTCGGACGGGGGAGACCCAGTACTTC
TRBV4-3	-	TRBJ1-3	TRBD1	CASSPTGASGNTIYF	TGCGCCAGCAGCCCGACAGGGGCCTCTGGAAACACCATATATTTT
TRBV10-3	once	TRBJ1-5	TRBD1	CAISESGTVRPQHF	TGTGCCATCAGTGAGTCGGGGACAGTTCGGCCCCAGCATTTT
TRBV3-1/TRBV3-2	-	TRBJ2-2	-	CASSQRSSSAANTGELFF	TGTGCCAGCAGCCAACGGTCTAGTTCCGCCGCGAACACCGGGGAGCTGTTTTTT
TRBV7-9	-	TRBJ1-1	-	CASSLVLGQEAFF	TGTGCCAGCAGCTTAGTCTTGGGACAAGAGGCTTTCTTT
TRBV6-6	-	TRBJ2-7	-	CASSPGHRYEQYF	TGTGCCAGCAGCCCCGGACACCGCTACGAGCAGTACTTC